Below, one T cell receptor beta chain is given with its context. What it binds is not known. The data were obtained in a study of cytomegalovirus exposure and HLA in healthy donors. Findings and limits, study-wide: An assumption of roughly uniform sequencing depth across donors underlay the presence/absence analyses.

Germline-derived CDR1 and CDR2 are SGDLS and YYNGEE. The CDR3 covers 15 residues. Trimming cost V 0 bases and J 4 bases, with 13 bases left between them. This PCR relied on a set of 60 Vbeta primers and 13 Jbeta primers. Profiled with immunoSEQ multiplex PCR; TCRdb holds only in-frame clones, not every one. Counted here are 110,000 to 150,000 clones, 70% occurring once; the ten biggest clones make up roughly 2%. The receptor was derived from a woman aged 60-75 years in good health and CMV-seropositive. The V gene is TRBV9, the J gene TRBJ2-5; possible D gene TRBD2, 6 bases. The specimen was PBMCs. The CDR3 sequence: CASSVGGKKGETQYF. CDR3 sequence (DNA): TGTGCCAGCAGCGTAGGCGGGAAAAAAGGAGAGACCCAGTACTTC.